These T cell receptor beta chains were read from a single sample in a study of blood T cell repertoires in COVID-19. The method was immunoSEQ multiplex PCR; TCRdb's version includes in-frame clones alone and lacks a portion of them. The sample lists 200,000 to 250,000 clones, approximately 81% occurring once. Sequencing was carried out using peripheral blood. These receptor sequences come from a middle-aged man with acute or convalescent COVID-19. Each CDR3 is given with its conserved first and last residue. A D gene is named only where the DNA matches it firmly. Clone sizes are given selectively: once, few, many, or a class where the clone is expanded.

abundance: .; j_gene: TRBJ2-5; v_gene: TRBV5-4; d_gene: .; CDR3nt: TGTGCCAGCAGCTTGCGGCTAGGGGGGGAGAGGCGGAGAGAGACCCAGTACTTC; CDR3aa: CASSLRLGGERRRETQYF
abundance: few; j_gene: TRBJ1-2; v_gene: TRBV7-9; d_gene: .; CDR3nt: TGTGCCAGCAGCTCGTTCGGACGGACACAAAACTATGGCTACACCTTC; CDR3aa: CASSSFGRTQNYGYTF
abundance: .; j_gene: TRBJ2-2; v_gene: TRBV6-5; d_gene: .; CDR3nt: TGTGCCAGCAGTTACGGGCACAACACCGGGGAGCTGTTTTTT; CDR3aa: CASSYGHNTGELFF
abundance: .; j_gene: TRBJ2-2; v_gene: TRBV5-1; d_gene: .; CDR3nt: TGCGCCAGCAGCTTGCCCCCATACGGGGGATCAAACACCGGGGAGCTGTTTTTT; CDR3aa: CASSLPPYGGSNTGELFF
abundance: .; j_gene: TRBJ1-5; v_gene: TRBV7-9; d_gene: .; CDR3nt: TGTGCCAGCAGCCCCGACAGGAGCAATCAGCCCCAGCATTTT; CDR3aa: CASSPDRSNQPQHF
abundance: .; j_gene: TRBJ2-7; v_gene: TRBV5-6; d_gene: .; CDR3nt: TGTGCCAGCAGCCCGCCGGGACTCCCTGGGAAGCAGTACTTC; CDR3aa: CASSPPGLPGKQYF
abundance: few; j_gene: TRBJ2-2; v_gene: TRBV24-1; d_gene: TRBD2; CDR3nt: TGTGCCACTAGCGGGGGGTTTACCGGGGAGCTGTTTTTT; CDR3aa: CATSGGFTGELFF
abundance: .; j_gene: TRBJ2-1; v_gene: TRBV13; d_gene: TRBD1; CDR3nt: TGTGCCAGCAGCTTCGACAGGGGGAACTTGGGAGAGCAGTTCTTC; CDR3aa: CASSFDRGNLGEQFF
abundance: .; j_gene: TRBJ1-3; v_gene: TRBV7-9; d_gene: .; CDR3nt: TGTGCCAGCAGTTTTACCAGGCCGGCGAGAAACACCATATATTTT; CDR3aa: CASSFTRPARNTIYF
abundance: few; j_gene: TRBJ1-4; v_gene: TRBV19; d_gene: .; CDR3nt: TGTGCCAGTAGTATTGGAATAGATTACAGCGGCGAAAAACTGTTTTTT; CDR3aa: CASSIGIDYSGEKLFF
abundance: .; j_gene: TRBJ1-3; v_gene: TRBV5-8; d_gene: .; CDR3nt: TGTGCCAGCAGCTACCCTGGAGCTGGAAACACCATATATTTT; CDR3aa: CASSYPGAGNTIYF
abundance: .; j_gene: TRBJ1-1; v_gene: TRBV6-4; d_gene: .; CDR3nt: TGTGCCAGCAGTGTCGGGGGGGCGGGGAACACTGAAGCTTTCTTT; CDR3aa: CASSVGGAGNTEAFF
abundance: .; j_gene: TRBJ2-1; v_gene: TRBV4-1; d_gene: TRBD1; CDR3nt: TGCGCCAGCAGCCAAGCGGACAGGGAGAGGAATGAGCAGTTCTTC; CDR3aa: CASSQADRERNEQFF
abundance: few; j_gene: TRBJ2-2; v_gene: TRBV11-2; d_gene: TRBD2; CDR3nt: TGTGCCAGCAGCCGGGAACTAGCGGGGAACACCGGGGAGCTGTTTTTT; CDR3aa: CASSRELAGNTGELFF
abundance: once; j_gene: TRBJ2-3; v_gene: TRBV7-3; d_gene: TRBD1; CDR3nt: TGTGCCAGCAGCTTACCCTCCGGGACAGGGGGCCCATACCCAACAGATACGCAGTATTTT; CDR3aa: CASSLPSGTGGPYPTDTQYF
abundance: few; j_gene: TRBJ1-4; v_gene: TRBV10-3; d_gene: .; CDR3nt: TGTGCCACCGGAGACGAAAAACTGTTTTTT; CDR3aa: CATGDEKLFF
abundance: .; j_gene: TRBJ1-1; v_gene: TRBV9; d_gene: TRBD1; CDR3nt: TGTGCCAGCAGCGTAGTAGGACAGGGGGCTGCTGAAGCTTTCTTT; CDR3aa: CASSVVGQGAAEAFF
abundance: few; j_gene: TRBJ2-1; v_gene: TRBV6-5; d_gene: TRBD2; CDR3nt: TGTGCCAGCAGTTACTCTAGCGGGGGGGTTTACAATGAGCAGTTCTTC; CDR3aa: CASSYSSGGVYNEQFF
abundance: .; j_gene: TRBJ2-1; v_gene: TRBV6-5; d_gene: TRBD2; CDR3nt: TGTGCCAGCAGTTACGGGGGACTAGGATACAATGAGCAGTTCTTC; CDR3aa: CASSYGGLGYNEQFF
abundance: .; j_gene: TRBJ1-2; v_gene: TRBV28; d_gene: .; CDR3nt: TGTGCCAGCAGTTTACGCAGCGCCTATGGCTACACCTTC; CDR3aa: CASSLRSAYGYTF
abundance: few; j_gene: TRBJ2-7; v_gene: TRBV19; d_gene: TRBD1; CDR3nt: TGTGCCAGTAGTCTCGGGACAGGGAGGACCTACGAGCAGTACTTC; CDR3aa: CASSLGTGRTYEQYF
abundance: .; j_gene: TRBJ2-3; v_gene: TRBV7-2; d_gene: TRBD2; CDR3nt: TGTGCCAGCAGCTCACTAGCGGGGGCCCCAGATACGCAGTATTTT; CDR3aa: CASSSLAGAPDTQYF
abundance: .; j_gene: TRBJ1-1; v_gene: TRBV28; d_gene: .; CDR3nt: TGTGCCAGCAGTTCTGGGAGTGGGGTGACTGAAGCTTTCTTT; CDR3aa: CASSSGSGVTEAFF
abundance: few; j_gene: TRBJ2-7; v_gene: TRBV3-1/TRBV3-2; d_gene: .; CDR3nt: TGTGCCAGCAGCCAAGGCAGTTTCAAGCAGTACTTC; CDR3aa: CASSQGSFKQYF
abundance: once; j_gene: TRBJ2-2; v_gene: TRBV6-5; d_gene: TRBD2; CDR3nt: TGTGCCAGCAGTTCACCTAGCGGGGGGACCACCGGGGAGCTGTTTTTT; CDR3aa: CASSSPSGGTTGELFF
abundance: .; j_gene: TRBJ1-5; v_gene: TRBV7-2; d_gene: .; CDR3nt: TGTGCCAGCAGCCAAGGCAGGGGAGTTGGGCAGCCCCAGCATTTT; CDR3aa: CASSQGRGVGQPQHF
abundance: .; j_gene: TRBJ1-2; v_gene: TRBV30; d_gene: .; CDR3nt: TGTGCCTGGAGACGTTTTGAGGGAATTGCCTATGGCTACACCTTC; CDR3aa: CAWRRFEGIAYGYTF
abundance: .; j_gene: TRBJ2-2; v_gene: TRBV4-1; d_gene: .; CDR3nt: TGCGCCAGCAGCCAGCCCACTTGGGGGGCGAACACCGGGGAGCTGTTTTTT; CDR3aa: CASSQPTWGANTGELFF
abundance: .; j_gene: TRBJ1-1; v_gene: TRBV7-9; d_gene: TRBD1; CDR3nt: TGTGCCAGCAGCAAAGGGACAGGGGGGGCGAACACTGAAGCTTTCTTT; CDR3aa: CASSKGTGGANTEAFF
abundance: .; j_gene: TRBJ2-3; v_gene: TRBV27; d_gene: .; CDR3nt: TGTGCCAGCAGAACTACTGGGGATACGCAGTATTTT; CDR3aa: CASRTTGDTQYF
abundance: .; j_gene: TRBJ1-4; v_gene: TRBV5-1; d_gene: .; CDR3nt: TGCGCCAGCAGCTCAACTTCCGGGGGAGGGAGTGAAAAACTGTTTTTT; CDR3aa: CASSSTSGGGSEKLFF
abundance: once; j_gene: TRBJ2-3; v_gene: TRBV6-5; d_gene: .; CDR3nt: TGTGCCAGCTCTTCGGAGCTCCACACAGATACGCAGTATTTT; CDR3aa: CASSSELHTDTQYF
abundance: .; j_gene: TRBJ1-1; v_gene: TRBV3-1/TRBV3-2; d_gene: .; CDR3nt: TGTGCCAGCAGCCAAGCAGGGATCGGCACTGAAGCTTTCTTT; CDR3aa: CASSQAGIGTEAFF
abundance: .; j_gene: TRBJ2-2; v_gene: TRBV5-1; d_gene: TRBD1; CDR3nt: TGCGCCAGCAGCTCACGGACAGGAGACACCGGGGAGCTGTTTTTT; CDR3aa: CASSSRTGDTGELFF
abundance: .; j_gene: TRBJ2-7; v_gene: TRBV5-1; d_gene: TRBD2; CDR3nt: TGCGCCAGCAGCTTGGGGTTGGGTAGCGGGCTTTACGAGCAGTACTTC; CDR3aa: CASSLGLGSGLYEQYF
abundance: .; j_gene: TRBJ1-6; v_gene: TRBV27; d_gene: TRBD1; CDR3nt: TGTGCCAGCAGTTTACGCTTAAACAGGGGGCGCTTTGCATCACCCCTCCACTTT; CDR3aa: CASSLRLNRGRFASPLHF
abundance: .; j_gene: TRBJ2-7; v_gene: TRBV18; d_gene: .; CDR3nt: TGTGCCAGCTCAATTTACCGGGACAACTACGAGCAGTACTTC; CDR3aa: CASSIYRDNYEQYF
abundance: .; j_gene: TRBJ1-2; v_gene: TRBV6-5; d_gene: TRBD1; CDR3nt: TGTGCCAGCAGGGCCGACAGGGGGCGCGGCTACACCTTC; CDR3aa: CASRADRGRGYTF
abundance: .; j_gene: TRBJ1-2; v_gene: TRBV9; d_gene: .; CDR3nt: TGTGCCAGCAGCGTAGGAGGGAACTATGGCTACACCTTC; CDR3aa: CASSVGGNYGYTF
abundance: .; j_gene: TRBJ1-6; v_gene: TRBV28; d_gene: TRBD1; CDR3nt: TGTGCCAGCAGCGATACAGGGGGCCCTGGTTCACCCCTCCACTTT; CDR3aa: CASSDTGGPGSPLHF
abundance: once; j_gene: TRBJ2-5; v_gene: TRBV12-3/TRBV12-4; d_gene: .; CDR3nt: TGTGCCAGCAGTGCACTAGAGAAAGAGACCCAGTACTTC; CDR3aa: CASSALEKETQYF
abundance: few; j_gene: TRBJ1-2; v_gene: TRBV29-1; d_gene: .; CDR3nt: TGCAGCGTGGGACGGGGGTCAGGGAGTGGCTATGGCTACACCTTC; CDR3aa: CSVGRGSGSGYGYTF
abundance: .; j_gene: TRBJ1-6; v_gene: TRBV18; d_gene: .; CDR3nt: TGTGCCAGCTCCTTCACAGGTTTAAATTCACCCCTCCACTTT; CDR3aa: CASSFTGLNSPLHF
abundance: .; j_gene: TRBJ1-1; v_gene: TRBV11-1; d_gene: TRBD1; CDR3nt: TGTGCCAGCAGCGCCACTACAGGGGGGAACACTGAAGCTTTCTTT; CDR3aa: CASSATTGGNTEAFF
abundance: few; j_gene: TRBJ2-2; v_gene: TRBV11-2; d_gene: .; CDR3nt: TGTGCCAGCAGCTCCGACACCGGGGAGCTGTTTTTT; CDR3aa: CASSSDTGELFF
abundance: .; j_gene: TRBJ1-1; v_gene: TRBV30; d_gene: .; CDR3nt: TGTGCCTGGAAACGGGAGCCGATGAACACTGAAGCTTTCTTT; CDR3aa: CAWKREPMNTEAFF
abundance: .; j_gene: TRBJ1-1; v_gene: TRBV6-5; d_gene: TRBD1; CDR3nt: TGTGCCAGCAGTTCGGGACAGATGAACACTGAAGCTTTCTTT; CDR3aa: CASSSGQMNTEAFF
abundance: .; j_gene: TRBJ2-3; v_gene: TRBV11-3; d_gene: .; CDR3nt: TGTGCCAGCAGCATCACTAGCACAGATACGCAGTATTTT; CDR3aa: CASSITSTDTQYF
abundance: few; j_gene: TRBJ1-2; v_gene: TRBV19; d_gene: TRBD1; CDR3nt: TGTGCCAGTAGTCGCGAGACAGGGGCAGGTGGCTACACCTTC; CDR3aa: CASSRETGAGGYTF